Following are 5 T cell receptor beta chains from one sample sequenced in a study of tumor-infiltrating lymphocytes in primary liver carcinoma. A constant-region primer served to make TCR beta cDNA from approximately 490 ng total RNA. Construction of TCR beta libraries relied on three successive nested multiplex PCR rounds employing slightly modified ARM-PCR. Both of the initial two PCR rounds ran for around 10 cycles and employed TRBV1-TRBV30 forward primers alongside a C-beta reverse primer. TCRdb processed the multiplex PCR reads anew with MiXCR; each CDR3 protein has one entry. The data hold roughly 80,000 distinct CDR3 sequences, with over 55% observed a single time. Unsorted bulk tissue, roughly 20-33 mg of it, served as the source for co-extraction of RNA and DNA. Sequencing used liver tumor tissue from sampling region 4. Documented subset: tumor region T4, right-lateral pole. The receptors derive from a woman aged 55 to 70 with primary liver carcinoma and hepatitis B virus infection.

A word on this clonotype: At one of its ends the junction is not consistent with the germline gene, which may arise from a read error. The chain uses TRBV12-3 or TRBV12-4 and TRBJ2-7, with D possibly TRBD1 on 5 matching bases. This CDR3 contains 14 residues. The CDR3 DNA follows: TGTGCCAGCAATCTAACTGACAGCTCCTACGAGCGGTACTTC. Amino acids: CASNLTDSSYERYF.

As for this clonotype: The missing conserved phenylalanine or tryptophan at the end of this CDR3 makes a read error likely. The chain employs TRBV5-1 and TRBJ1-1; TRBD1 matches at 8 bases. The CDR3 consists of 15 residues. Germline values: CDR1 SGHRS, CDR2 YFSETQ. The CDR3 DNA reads TGCGCCAGCAGCTCTGACAGGGGAGTGGGGACTGATGCTTTCTTA. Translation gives CASSSDRGVGTDAFL.

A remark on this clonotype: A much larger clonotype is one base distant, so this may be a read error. For the CDR3, the DNA is TGTGCCACCAGTGCTAGTACCGCGGACCACGAGCAGTACTTC. This codes for CATSASTADHEQYF. The chain recombines TRBV24-1 with TRBJ2-7, with D unclear. The germline CDR1 and CDR2 sequences are KGHDR and SFDVKD. Trimming removed 5 bases from V and 5 bases from J, with 15 bases in between. This CDR3 comprises 14 residues.

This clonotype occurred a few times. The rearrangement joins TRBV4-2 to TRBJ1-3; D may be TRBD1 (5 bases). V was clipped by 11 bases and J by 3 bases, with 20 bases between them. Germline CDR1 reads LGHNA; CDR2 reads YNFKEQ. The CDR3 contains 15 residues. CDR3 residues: CAGSLGESHGNTIYF. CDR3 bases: TGTGCCGGTAGCCTGGGGGAATCGCATGGAAACACCATATATTTT.

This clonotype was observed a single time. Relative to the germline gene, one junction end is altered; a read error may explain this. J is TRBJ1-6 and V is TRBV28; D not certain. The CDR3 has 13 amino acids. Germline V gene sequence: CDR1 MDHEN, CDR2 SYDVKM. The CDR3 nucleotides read TGCGCCAGCAGTTACCCCGAAAATACACCCCTCCACTTT. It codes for CASSYPENTPLHF.